These T cell receptor beta chains were read from a single sample in a study of siplizumab effects on memory and regulatory T cells. The assay was immunoSEQ multiplex PCR, and TCRdb's table has in-frame clones only and misses some. The sample lists around 100,000 clones, about 91% occurring once. The sequencing sample was made of Tregs sorted from blood. The receptors come from a human donor in good health. Both conserved end residues are part of each CDR3. A D gene is named only where the DNA matches it firmly. Clone size is given for some rows only: seen once, a few or many times, or a class if the clone is expanded.

v_gene: TRBV6-4
abundance: .
j_gene: TRBJ2-2
d_gene: .
CDR3aa: CASSDIIGPTGELFF
CDR3nt: TGTGCCAGCAGTGACATTATCGGTCCCACCGGGGAGCTGTTTTTT

v_gene: TRBV5-1
abundance: .
j_gene: TRBJ2-1
d_gene: .
CDR3aa: CASMGNEQFF
CDR3nt: TGCGCCAGCATGGGTAATGAGCAGTTCTTC

v_gene: TRBV5-1
abundance: few
j_gene: TRBJ1-1
d_gene: .
CDR3aa: CASSFTMNTEAFF
CDR3nt: TGCGCCAGCAGCTTCACCATGAACACTGAAGCTTTCTTT

v_gene: TRBV19
abundance: once
j_gene: TRBJ2-3
d_gene: .
CDR3aa: CASSPSSGISTDTQYF
CDR3nt: TGTGCCAGTAGTCCGAGCAGCGGAATTAGCACAGATACGCAGTATTTT

v_gene: TRBV6-5
abundance: .
j_gene: TRBJ1-5
d_gene: .
CDR3aa: CASSEARQQPQHF
CDR3nt: TGTGCCAGCAGTGAAGCAAGGCAGCAGCCCCAGCATTTT

v_gene: TRBV19
abundance: .
j_gene: TRBJ2-1
d_gene: .
CDR3aa: CASSPVAELYNEQFF
CDR3nt: TGTGCCAGTAGTCCCGTAGCGGAACTATACAATGAGCAGTTCTTC

v_gene: TRBV20-1
abundance: .
j_gene: TRBJ2-1
d_gene: .
CDR3aa: CSARQRNEQFF
CDR3nt: TGCAGTGCGAGACAGAGAAATGAGCAGTTCTTC

v_gene: TRBV5-4
abundance: .
j_gene: TRBJ2-3
d_gene: .
CDR3aa: CASSLYQRPDTQYF
CDR3nt: TGTGCCAGCAGCTTGTACCAGCGCCCAGATACGCAGTATTTT

v_gene: TRBV30
abundance: .
j_gene: TRBJ2-7
d_gene: .
CDR3aa: CAWSVDSRYEQYF
CDR3nt: TGTGCCTGGAGTGTTGACAGCCGCTACGAGCAGTACTTC

v_gene: TRBV20-1
abundance: .
j_gene: TRBJ1-1
d_gene: .
CDR3aa: CSAREAFF
CDR3nt: TGCAGTGCTAGAGAAGCTTTCTTT

v_gene: TRBV6-6
abundance: .
j_gene: TRBJ1-5
d_gene: .
CDR3aa: CASSSPGKAGAQPQHF
CDR3nt: TGTGCCAGCAGTAGTCCAGGTAAGGCAGGGGCACAGCCCCAGCATTTT

v_gene: TRBV19
abundance: .
j_gene: TRBJ2-5
d_gene: TRBD2
CDR3aa: CASSPASGRFAETQYF
CDR3nt: TGTGCCAGTAGTCCGGCTAGCGGGAGGTTTGCAGAGACCCAGTACTTC

v_gene: TRBV18
abundance: few
j_gene: TRBJ1-5
d_gene: TRBD1
CDR3aa: CASSPRGQGAKFNQPQHF
CDR3nt: TGTGCCAGCTCACCACGAGGACAGGGGGCCAAATTCAATCAGCCCCAGCATTTT

v_gene: TRBV4-1
abundance: .
j_gene: TRBJ2-2
d_gene: TRBD1
CDR3aa: CASSQGDRNRGQTGELFF
CDR3nt: TGCGCCAGCAGCCAAGGGGATCGGAACAGGGGGCAAACCGGGGAGCTGTTTTTT

v_gene: TRBV11-2
abundance: .
j_gene: TRBJ2-5
d_gene: TRBD1
CDR3aa: CASSLGDRDVETQYF
CDR3nt: TGTGCCAGCAGCTTAGGGGACAGGGATGTAGAGACCCAGTACTTC

v_gene: TRBV4-1
abundance: .
j_gene: TRBJ2-7
d_gene: .
CDR3aa: CASSRTRGTDLTHEQYF
CDR3nt: TGCGCCAGCAGCCGGACCCGGGGGACTGACTTAACCCACGAGCAGTACTTC

v_gene: TRBV25-1
abundance: .
j_gene: TRBJ2-5
d_gene: TRBD1
CDR3aa: CASAATGAETQYF
CDR3nt: TGTGCCAGCGCAGCGACAGGGGCAGAGACCCAGTACTTC

v_gene: TRBV7-9
abundance: .
j_gene: TRBJ1-2
d_gene: .
CDR3aa: CASSLAGSFNYGYTF
CDR3nt: TGTGCCAGCAGCTTAGCAGGATCTTTTAACTATGGCTACACCTTC

v_gene: TRBV5-1
abundance: .
j_gene: TRBJ2-3
d_gene: .
CDR3aa: CASGGRDHDTQYF
CDR3nt: TGCGCCAGCGGGGGGCGGGACCACGATACGCAGTATTTT

v_gene: TRBV29-1
abundance: .
j_gene: TRBJ1-1
d_gene: .
CDR3aa: CSASLAPRTEAFF
CDR3nt: TGCAGTGCCTCGTTAGCCCCGAGGACTGAAGCTTTCTTT

v_gene: TRBV28
abundance: .
j_gene: TRBJ1-5
d_gene: .
CDR3aa: CASRPRGGFQPQHF
CDR3nt: TGTGCCAGCAGACCCCGGGGAGGGTTCCAGCCCCAGCATTTC

v_gene: TRBV11-2
abundance: .
j_gene: TRBJ2-7
d_gene: .
CDR3aa: CASSLEWGRGSSYEQYF
CDR3nt: TGTGCCAGCAGCTTAGAGTGGGGCCGGGGGAGCTCCTACGAGCAGTACTTC

v_gene: TRBV28
abundance: .
j_gene: TRBJ1-2
d_gene: .
CDR3aa: CASLRGRGYHNYGYTF
CDR3nt: TGTGCCAGCCTAAGGGGTCGGGGATACCATAACTATGGCTACACCTTC

v_gene: TRBV11-2
abundance: .
j_gene: TRBJ1-1
d_gene: .
CDR3aa: CASSLPRRDARGLSTEAFF
CDR3nt: TGTGCCAGCAGCTTACCCCGTCGGGACGCACGGGGGCTTAGCACTGAAGCTTTCTTT

v_gene: TRBV4-1
abundance: .
j_gene: TRBJ2-1
d_gene: .
CDR3aa: CASSRSPGHPYNEQFF
CDR3nt: TGCGCCAGCAGCCGATCCCCAGGGCACCCCTACAATGAGCAGTTCTTC

v_gene: TRBV19
abundance: .
j_gene: TRBJ1-5
d_gene: TRBD1
CDR3aa: CASGAAGGQPQHF
CDR3nt: TGTGCCAGTGGCGCGGCAGGGGGTCAGCCCCAGCATTTT

v_gene: TRBV5-1
abundance: .
j_gene: TRBJ2-6
d_gene: .
CDR3aa: CASSLESVYSGANVLTF
CDR3nt: TGCGCCAGCAGCCTCGAATCCGTCTACTCTGGGGCCAACGTCCTGACTTTC

v_gene: TRBV5-1
abundance: .
j_gene: TRBJ2-7
d_gene: TRBD1
CDR3aa: CASTEGQGLGMFEQYF
CDR3nt: TGCGCCAGCACCGAGGGACAGGGGTTGGGAATGTTCGAGCAGTACTTC

v_gene: TRBV28
abundance: .
j_gene: TRBJ2-7
d_gene: .
CDR3aa: CASSPQGEQYF
CDR3nt: TGTGCCAGCAGTCCCCAAGGGGAGCAGTACTTC

v_gene: TRBV18
abundance: .
j_gene: TRBJ1-1
d_gene: .
CDR3aa: CASSPESGNTEAFF
CDR3nt: TGTGCCAGCTCACCAGAGTCGGGTAACACTGAAGCTTTCTTT

v_gene: TRBV28
abundance: .
j_gene: TRBJ2-5
d_gene: .
CDR3aa: CASREGGAAIRETQYF
CDR3nt: TGTGCCAGCAGGGAGGGGGGGGCAGCCATAAGGGAGACCCAGTACTTC

v_gene: TRBV30
abundance: .
j_gene: TRBJ1-5
d_gene: .
CDR3aa: CAWSSWVKGHQPQHF
CDR3nt: TGTGCCTGGAGCTCTTGGGTAAAGGGGCATCAGCCCCAGCATTTT

v_gene: TRBV4-1
abundance: .
j_gene: TRBJ1-2
d_gene: .
CDR3aa: CASSHRNYGYTF
CDR3nt: TGCGCCAGCAGCCACCGAAACTATGGCTACACCTTC

v_gene: TRBV19
abundance: .
j_gene: TRBJ2-3
d_gene: TRBD2
CDR3aa: CASSGTSGSSATDTQYF
CDR3nt: TGTGCCAGTAGTGGGACTAGCGGGAGTTCGGCGACAGATACGCAGTATTTT

v_gene: TRBV18
abundance: .
j_gene: TRBJ2-7
d_gene: TRBD1
CDR3aa: CASSRPGTGGGEGEQYF
CDR3nt: TGTGCCAGCTCACGCCCCGGGACAGGGGGCGGAGAAGGCGAGCAGTACTTC

v_gene: TRBV10-3
abundance: .
j_gene: TRBJ2-1
d_gene: TRBD2
CDR3aa: CAISESAPSGRGYNEQFF
CDR3nt: TGTGCCATCAGTGAGTCGGCCCCTAGCGGGAGGGGGTACAATGAGCAGTTCTTC

v_gene: TRBV7-9
abundance: .
j_gene: TRBJ1-2
d_gene: .
CDR3aa: CASSLREQVMGYTF
CDR3nt: TGTGCCAGCAGCTTGAGGGAGCAGGTCATGGGCTACACCTTC

v_gene: TRBV6-5
abundance: .
j_gene: TRBJ2-1
d_gene: .
CDR3aa: CASNPSLIGAGEQFF
CDR3nt: TGTGCCAGCAACCCATCCCTTATAGGGGCGGGTGAGCAGTTCTTC

v_gene: TRBV19
abundance: .
j_gene: TRBJ1-2
d_gene: .
CDR3aa: CASTRTVTIYGYTF
CDR3nt: TGTGCCAGCACTCGGACAGTCACCATCTATGGCTACACCTTC

v_gene: TRBV4-1
abundance: few
j_gene: TRBJ2-1
d_gene: TRBD2
CDR3aa: CASSQEWAGGSYNEQFF
CDR3nt: TGCGCCAGCAGCCAAGAGTGGGCGGGGGGCTCCTACAATGAGCAGTTCTTC

v_gene: TRBV15
abundance: .
j_gene: TRBJ2-7
d_gene: TRBD2
CDR3aa: CTTSSGSRDEQYF
CDR3nt: TGTACCACTTCTAGCGGGAGTCGTGACGAGCAGTACTTC

v_gene: TRBV7-8
abundance: .
j_gene: TRBJ2-7
d_gene: .
CDR3aa: CASSFVRDVLYEQYF
CDR3nt: TGTGCCAGCAGCTTTGTGCGGGATGTTTTGTACGAGCAGTACTTC

v_gene: TRBV5-1
abundance: .
j_gene: TRBJ1-1
d_gene: .
CDR3aa: CASSFNQGHTEAFF
CDR3nt: TGCGCCAGCAGTTTCAATCAGGGACACACTGAAGCTTTCTTT

v_gene: TRBV4-1
abundance: once
j_gene: TRBJ1-2
d_gene: TRBD1
CDR3aa: CASSHVRTGTGVNNGYTF
CDR3nt: TGCGCCAGCAGTCACGTCCGTACCGGGACAGGGGTAAATAATGGCTACACCTTC

v_gene: TRBV6-5
abundance: .
j_gene: TRBJ1-5
d_gene: .
CDR3aa: CASSRVWSNQPQHF
CDR3nt: TGTGCCAGCAGTCGAGTGTGGAGCAATCAGCCCCAGCATTTT